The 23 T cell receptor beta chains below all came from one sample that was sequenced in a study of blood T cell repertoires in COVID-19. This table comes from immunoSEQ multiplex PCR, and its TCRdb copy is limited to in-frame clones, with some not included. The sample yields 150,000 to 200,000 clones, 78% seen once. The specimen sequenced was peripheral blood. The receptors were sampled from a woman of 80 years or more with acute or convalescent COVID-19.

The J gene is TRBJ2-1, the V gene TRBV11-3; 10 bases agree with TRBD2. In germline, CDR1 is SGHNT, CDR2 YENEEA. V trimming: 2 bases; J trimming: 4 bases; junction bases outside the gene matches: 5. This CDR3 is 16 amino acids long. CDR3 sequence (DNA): TGTGCCAGCAGCTTAAGCTCTAGCGGGGGATACAATGAGCAGTTCTTC. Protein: CASSLSSSGGYNEQFF.

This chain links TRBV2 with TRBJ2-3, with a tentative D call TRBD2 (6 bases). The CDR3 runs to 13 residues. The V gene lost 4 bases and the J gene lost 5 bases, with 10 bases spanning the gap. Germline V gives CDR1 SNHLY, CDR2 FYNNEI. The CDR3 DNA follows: TGTGCCAGCAGTGCCCGGGAGATAGATACGCAGTATTTT. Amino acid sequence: CASSAREIDTQYF.

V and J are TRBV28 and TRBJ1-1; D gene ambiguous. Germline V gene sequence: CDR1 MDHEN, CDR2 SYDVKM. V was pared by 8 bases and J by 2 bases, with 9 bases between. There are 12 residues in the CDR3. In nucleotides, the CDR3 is TGTGCCAGCTTATCCTTTAACACTGAAGCTTTCTTT. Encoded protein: CASLSFNTEAFF.

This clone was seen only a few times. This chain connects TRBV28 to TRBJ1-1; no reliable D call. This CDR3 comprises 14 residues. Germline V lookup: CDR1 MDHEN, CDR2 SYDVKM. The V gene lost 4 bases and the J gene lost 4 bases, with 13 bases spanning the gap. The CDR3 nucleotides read TGTGCCAGCAGTTCCGGGGTCGGAGCCACTGAAGCTTTCTTT. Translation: CASSSGVGATEAFF.

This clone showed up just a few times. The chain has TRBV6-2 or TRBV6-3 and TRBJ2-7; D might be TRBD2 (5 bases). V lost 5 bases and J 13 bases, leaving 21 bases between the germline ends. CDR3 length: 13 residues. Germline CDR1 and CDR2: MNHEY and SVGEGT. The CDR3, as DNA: TGTGCCAGCAGTGCAGTCCGGACGGGGTTCCTTTACTTC. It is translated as CASSAVRTGFLYF.

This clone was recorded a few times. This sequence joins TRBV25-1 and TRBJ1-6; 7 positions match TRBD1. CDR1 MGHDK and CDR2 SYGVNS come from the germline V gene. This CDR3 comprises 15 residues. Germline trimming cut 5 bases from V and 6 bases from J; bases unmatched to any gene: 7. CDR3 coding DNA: TGTGCCAGCAGTCCTGAGGGGGCGGGTAATTCACCCCTCCACTTT. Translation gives CASSPEGAGNSPLHF.

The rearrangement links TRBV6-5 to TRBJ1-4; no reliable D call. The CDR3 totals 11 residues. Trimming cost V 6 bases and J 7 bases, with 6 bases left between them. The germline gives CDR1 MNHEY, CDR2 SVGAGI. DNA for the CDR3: TGTGCCAGCAGAGGGAGTGAAAAACTGTTTTTT. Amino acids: CASRGSEKLFF.

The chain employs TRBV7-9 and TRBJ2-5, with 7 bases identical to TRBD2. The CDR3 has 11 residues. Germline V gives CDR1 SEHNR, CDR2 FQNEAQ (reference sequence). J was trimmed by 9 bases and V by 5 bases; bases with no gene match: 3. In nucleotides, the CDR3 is TGTGCCAGCAGCGGGGGGGTCGCCCAGTACTTC. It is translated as CASSGGVAQYF.

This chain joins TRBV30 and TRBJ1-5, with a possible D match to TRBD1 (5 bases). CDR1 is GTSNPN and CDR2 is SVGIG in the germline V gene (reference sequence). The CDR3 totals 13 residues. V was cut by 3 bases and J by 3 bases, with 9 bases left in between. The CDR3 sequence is CAWRRQSNQPQHF. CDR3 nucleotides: TGTGCCTGGAGACGACAGTCCAATCAGCCCCAGCATTTT.

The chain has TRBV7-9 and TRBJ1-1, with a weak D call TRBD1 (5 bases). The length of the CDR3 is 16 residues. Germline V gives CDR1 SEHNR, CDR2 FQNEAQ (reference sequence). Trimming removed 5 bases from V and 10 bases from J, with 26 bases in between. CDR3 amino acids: CASSPPRGIGRSGAFF. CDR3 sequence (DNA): TGTGCCAGCAGCCCTCCCCGGGGGATAGGAAGATCCGGAGCTTTCTTT.

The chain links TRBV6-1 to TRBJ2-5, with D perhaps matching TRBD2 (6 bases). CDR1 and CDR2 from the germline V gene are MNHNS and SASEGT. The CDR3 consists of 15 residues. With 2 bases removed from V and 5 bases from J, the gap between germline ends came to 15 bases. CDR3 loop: CASSERPSEVETQYF. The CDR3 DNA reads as TGTGCCAGCAGTGAACGCCCTAGCGAGGTTGAGACCCAGTACTTC.

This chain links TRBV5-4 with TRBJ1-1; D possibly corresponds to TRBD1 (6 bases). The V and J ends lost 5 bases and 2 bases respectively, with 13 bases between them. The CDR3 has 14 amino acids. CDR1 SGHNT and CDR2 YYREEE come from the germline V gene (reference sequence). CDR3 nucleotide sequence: TGTGCCAGCAGTCCAGGACAGACTAACACTGAAGCTTTCTTT. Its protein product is CASSPGQTNTEAFF. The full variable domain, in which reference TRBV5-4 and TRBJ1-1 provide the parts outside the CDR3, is ETGVTQSPTHLIKTRGQQVTLRCSSQSGHNTVSWYQQALGQGPQFIFQYYREEENGRGNFPPRFSGLQFPNYSSELNVNALELDDSALYLCASSPGQTNTEAFFGQGTRLTVV.

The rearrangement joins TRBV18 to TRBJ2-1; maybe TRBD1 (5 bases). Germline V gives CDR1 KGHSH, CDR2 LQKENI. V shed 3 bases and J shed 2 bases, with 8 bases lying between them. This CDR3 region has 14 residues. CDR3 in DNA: TGTGCCAGCTCACCTACGGACACCTACAATGAGCAGTTCTTC. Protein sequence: CASSPTDTYNEQFF.

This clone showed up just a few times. CDR3: CAWSAAGRQPQHF. The CDR3 coding sequence is TGTGCCTGGAGTGCCGCTGGCCGTCAGCCCCAGCATTTT. The gene calls are TRBV30 and TRBJ1-5; D gene unclear. The CDR3 spans 13 residues. The germline CDR1 and CDR2 sequences are GTSNPN and SVGIG (reference sequence). Trimming took 1 base from V and 6 from J, leaving 10 bases between them.

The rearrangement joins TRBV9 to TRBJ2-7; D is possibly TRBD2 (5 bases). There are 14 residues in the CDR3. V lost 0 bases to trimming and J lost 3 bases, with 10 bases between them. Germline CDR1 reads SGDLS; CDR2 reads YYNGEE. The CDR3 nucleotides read TGTGCCAGCAGCGTAGGGGGAGTGAACTACGAGCAGTACTTC. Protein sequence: CASSVGGVNYEQYF.

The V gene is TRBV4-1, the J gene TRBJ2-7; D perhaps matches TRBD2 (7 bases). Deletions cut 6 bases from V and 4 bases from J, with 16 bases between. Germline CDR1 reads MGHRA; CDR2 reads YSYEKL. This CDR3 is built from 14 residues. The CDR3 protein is CASSLREGGYEQYF. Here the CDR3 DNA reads TGCGCCAGCAGTCTAAGGGAGGGGGGGTACGAGCAGTACTTC.

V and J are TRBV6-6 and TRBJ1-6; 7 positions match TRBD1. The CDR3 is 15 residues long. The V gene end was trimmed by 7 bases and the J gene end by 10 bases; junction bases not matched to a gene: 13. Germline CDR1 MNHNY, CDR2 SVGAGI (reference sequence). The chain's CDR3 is CASNKSTGQGSPLHF. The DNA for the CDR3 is TGTGCCAGCAACAAATCGACAGGGCAGGGATCACCCCTCCACTTT.

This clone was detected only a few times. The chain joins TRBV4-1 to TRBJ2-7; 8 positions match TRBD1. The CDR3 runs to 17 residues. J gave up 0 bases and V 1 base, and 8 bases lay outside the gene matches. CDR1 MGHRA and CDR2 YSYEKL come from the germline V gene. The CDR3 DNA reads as TGCGCCAGCAGCCAAGCTGGACCCGGGACAGGCTCCTACGAGCAGTACTTC. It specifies CASSQAGPGTGSYEQYF.

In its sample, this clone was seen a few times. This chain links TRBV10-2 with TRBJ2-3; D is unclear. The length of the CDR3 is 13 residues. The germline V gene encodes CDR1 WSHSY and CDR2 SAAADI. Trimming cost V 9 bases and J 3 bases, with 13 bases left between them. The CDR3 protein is CASSTVGTDTQYF. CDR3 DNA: TGCGCCAGTAGCACGGTCGGGACAGATACGCAGTATTTT.

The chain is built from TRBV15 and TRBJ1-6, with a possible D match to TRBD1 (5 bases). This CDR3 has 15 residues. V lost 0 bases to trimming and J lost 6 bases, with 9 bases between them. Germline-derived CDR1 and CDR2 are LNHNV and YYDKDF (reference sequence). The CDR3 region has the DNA TGTGCCACCAGCAGAGATATGGGGCTTAATTCACCCCTCCACTTT. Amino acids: CATSRDMGLNSPLHF.

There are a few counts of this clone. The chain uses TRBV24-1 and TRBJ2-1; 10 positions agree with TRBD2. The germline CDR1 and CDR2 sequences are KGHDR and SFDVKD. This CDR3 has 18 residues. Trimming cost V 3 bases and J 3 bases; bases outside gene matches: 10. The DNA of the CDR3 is TGTGCCACCAGTGATACCTCCTGGACTAGCGGAGACTACAATGAGCAGTTCTTC. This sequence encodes CATSDTSWTSGDYNEQFF.

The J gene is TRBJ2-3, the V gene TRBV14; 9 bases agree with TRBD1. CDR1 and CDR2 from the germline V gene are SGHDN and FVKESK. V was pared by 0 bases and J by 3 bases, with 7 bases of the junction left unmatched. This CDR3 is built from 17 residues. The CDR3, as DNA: TGTGCCAGCAGCCAAGATCGAGGGACAGGGTATACAGATACGCAGTATTTT. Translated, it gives CASSQDRGTGYTDTQYF.

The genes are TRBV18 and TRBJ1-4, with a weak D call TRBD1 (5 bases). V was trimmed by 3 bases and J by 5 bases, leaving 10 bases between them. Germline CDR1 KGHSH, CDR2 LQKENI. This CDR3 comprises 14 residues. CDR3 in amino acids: CASSPTELNEKLFF. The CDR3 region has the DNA TGTGCCAGCTCACCGACAGAACTCAATGAAAAACTGTTTTTT.